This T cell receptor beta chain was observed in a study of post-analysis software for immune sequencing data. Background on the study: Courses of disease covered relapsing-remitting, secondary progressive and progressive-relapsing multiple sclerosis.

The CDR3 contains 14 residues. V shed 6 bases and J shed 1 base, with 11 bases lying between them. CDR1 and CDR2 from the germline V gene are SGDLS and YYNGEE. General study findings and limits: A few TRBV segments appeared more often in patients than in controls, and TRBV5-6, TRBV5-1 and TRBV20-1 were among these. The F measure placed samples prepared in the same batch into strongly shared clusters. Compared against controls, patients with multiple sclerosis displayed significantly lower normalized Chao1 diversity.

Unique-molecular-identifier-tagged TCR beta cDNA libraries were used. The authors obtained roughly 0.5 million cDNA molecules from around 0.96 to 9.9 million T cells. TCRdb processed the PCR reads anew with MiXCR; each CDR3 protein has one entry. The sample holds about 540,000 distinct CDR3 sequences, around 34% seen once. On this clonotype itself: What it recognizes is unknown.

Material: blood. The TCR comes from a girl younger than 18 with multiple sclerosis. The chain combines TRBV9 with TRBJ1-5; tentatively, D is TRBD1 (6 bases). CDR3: CASNGGQSNQPQHF. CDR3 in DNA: TGTGCCAGCAACGGGGGGCAAAGCAATCAGCCCCAGCATTTT.